This note documents a single T cell receptor beta chain sequence. The assay was immunoSEQ multiplex PCR, and TCRdb's table has in-frame clones only and misses some. The profile shows 44,000 or so clones, approximately 88% of them singletons. The CDR3 extends over 14 amino acids. The trim removed 3 bases at V and 5 bases at J, leaving 7 bases unmatched. The germline CDR1 and CDR2 sequences are SGHRS and YFSETQ. The data are from a study of PD-L1 blockade in urothelial cancer. V gene TRBV5-1 combines with J gene TRBJ1-2; 7 bases map to TRBD1. The material was PBMCs, obtained around atezolizumab (anti-PD-L1) treatment. The TCR originated in a man older than 75 with urothelial cancer. The CDR3, as DNA: TGCGCCAGCAGCTCAACACAGGGGCCGTATGGCTACACCTTC. It yields the protein CASSSTQGPYGYTF.